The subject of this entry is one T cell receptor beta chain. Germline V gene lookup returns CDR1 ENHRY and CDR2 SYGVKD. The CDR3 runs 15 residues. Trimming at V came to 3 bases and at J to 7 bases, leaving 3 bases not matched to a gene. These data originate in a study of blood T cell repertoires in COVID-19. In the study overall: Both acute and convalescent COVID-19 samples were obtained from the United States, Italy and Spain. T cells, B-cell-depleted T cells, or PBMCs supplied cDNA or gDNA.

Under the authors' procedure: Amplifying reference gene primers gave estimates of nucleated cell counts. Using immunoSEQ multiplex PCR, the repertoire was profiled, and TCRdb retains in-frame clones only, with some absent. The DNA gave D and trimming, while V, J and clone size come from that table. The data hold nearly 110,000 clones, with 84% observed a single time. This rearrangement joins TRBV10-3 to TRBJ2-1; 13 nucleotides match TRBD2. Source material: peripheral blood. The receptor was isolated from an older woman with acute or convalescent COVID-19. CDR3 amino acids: CAISDTSGRANEQFF. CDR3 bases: TGTGCCATCAGTGATACTAGCGGGAGGGCAAATGAGCAGTTCTTC.